The 22 T cell receptor beta chains in this list originate from one sample, sequenced in a study of identical twins. Each CDR3 protein is one row after TCRdb ran MiXCR on the 5' RACE reads. Found here are 1.5 million or so distinct CDR3 sequences, about 32% of them singletons; the top ten hold approximately 0.25%. Material for sequencing was cord blood. The origin of the receptors is a newborn girl in good health.

A few counts support this clonotype. V gene TRBV29-1 combines with J gene TRBJ1-2; D is perhaps TRBD1 (6 bases). V was trimmed by 6 bases and J by 6 bases, leaving 11 bases between them. The CDR3 runs 11 residues. CDR1 SQVTM and CDR2 ANQGSEA come from the germline V gene. CDR3 amino acids: CSVTQGNGYTF. In DNA form, the CDR3 reads TGCAGCGTAACTCAGGGGAATGGCTACACCTTC.

On this clonotype: A much more abundant neighbour one base away suggests this may be a read error. J is TRBJ2-5 and V is TRBV28; 10 bases map to TRBD2. Germline CDR1 and CDR2: MDHEN and SYDVKM. CDR3 length: 17 amino acids. After removal of 1 base from V and 3 bases from J, the junction contained 8 bases not matched to a gene. DNA of the CDR3: TGTGCCAGCAGTTTATCAACTAGCGGGAACTCCAAAGAGACCCAGTACTTC. Translated, it gives CASSLSTSGNSKETQYF.

This chain uses TRBV20-1 with TRBJ2-7; D might be TRBD1 or TRBD2, each matching 5 bases. CDR1 is DFQATT, CDR2 SNEGSKA, per germline (reference sequence). The CDR3 extends over 15 amino acids. The V end was cut by 1 base, the J end by 0 bases, with 13 bases between. CDR3 amino acids: CSARVPGTPSYEQYF. The CDR3 nucleotides are TGCAGTGCTAGAGTCCCCGGGACCCCCTCCTACGAGCAGTACTTC.

This rearrangement joins TRBV6-5 to TRBJ2-5, with TRBD2 identical over 13 bases. The junction had 6 bases not matched to a gene; V was cut back by 11 bases and J by 3 bases. CDR1 and CDR2 (germline): MNHEY, SVGAGI. The CDR3 is 14 residues long. This CDR3 reads CAGQGLAGEETQYF. In nucleotides, the CDR3 is TGTGCCGGCCAAGGACTAGCGGGAGAAGAGACCCAGTACTTC.

The chain employs TRBV19 and TRBJ1-1; D remains unclear. The CDR3 totals 14 residues. V dropped 2 bases and J dropped 1 base, with 8 bases sitting between them. Germline values: CDR1 LNHDA, CDR2 SQIVND (reference sequence). This chain's CDR3 is CASSIQSGNTEAFF. CDR3 in DNA: TGTGCCAGTAGTATACAGTCAGGGAACACTGAAGCTTTCTTT.

This clonotype was observed a handful of times. The CDR3 protein is CASSFRTSGLTDTQYF. The CDR3 region has the DNA TGTGCCAGCAGTTTCCGGACTAGCGGGCTCACAGATACGCAGTATTTT. The rearrangement links TRBV27 to TRBJ2-3, with 11 bases matching TRBD2. J gave up 2 bases and V 3 bases, and 4 bases lay outside the gene matches. The CDR3 runs 16 residues. Germline CDR1 reads MNHEY; CDR2 reads SMNVEV (reference sequence).

This clonotype was counted between two and nine times. The chain has TRBV5-6 and TRBJ1-1, with 8 bases that match TRBD1. This CDR3 has 14 residues. Germline V gene lookup returns CDR1 SGHDT and CDR2 YYEEEE. The J segment lost 7 bases and the V segment lost 0 bases, leaving 5 bases of the junction unmatched. The chain's CDR3 is CASSLALDRGEAFF. CDR3 nucleotides: TGTGCCAGCAGCTTGGCCCTCGACAGGGGTGAAGCTTTCTTT.

Only a few counts were recorded for this clonotype. At one end the junction does not follow the germline gene, possibly because of a read error. V and J are TRBV13 and TRBJ1-6; D gene uncertain. The germline V gene encodes CDR1 PRHDT and CDR2 FYEKMQ (reference sequence). The CDR3 has 15 amino acids. The CDR3 loop reads CASSLRPKRGSPPHF. The CDR3 nucleotides are TGTGCCAGCAGCTTAAGACCTAAAAGAGGATCACCCCCCCACTTT. Using reference TRBV13 and TRBJ1-6 for the parts outside the CDR3, the full variable domain is AAGVIQSPRHLIKEKRETATLKCYPIPRHDTVYWYQQGPGQDPQFLISFYEKMQSDKGSIPDRFSAQQFSDYHSELNMSSLELGDSALYFCASSLRPKRGSPPHFGNGTRLTVT.

A few counts support this clonotype. This rearrangement joins TRBV12-3 or TRBV12-4 to TRBJ1-5, with TRBD1 matching 8 bases. This CDR3 spans 14 amino acids. V gave up 6 bases and J gave up 3 bases; unmatched junction bases: 4. The CDR3 coding sequence is TGTGCCAGCAGACTGACAGGGGACAATCAGCCCCAGCATTTT. Its translation: CASRLTGDNQPQHF.

The chain carries TRBV10-3 and TRBJ2-1; the match to TRBD2 covers 10 bases. The J call may be incorrect, as the DNA end agrees better with TRBJ2-7. Germline values: CDR1 ENHRY, CDR2 SYGVKD. This CDR3 has 14 amino acids. The CDR3, as DNA: TGTGCCTCGAAAGCGGGGGGGCCCCCCAATGAGCAGTACTTC. Protein: CASKAGGPPNEQYF.

In its sample, this clonotype was seen a few times. The gene calls are TRBV7-6 and TRBJ2-1, with 8 nucleotides matching TRBD1. CDR3 size: 18 residues. Per germline, CDR1 SGHVS and CDR2 FNYEAQ. The V segment lost 1 base and the J segment 6 bases; nucleotides outside the gene matches: 14. CDR3 nucleotide sequence: TGTGCCAGCAGCTTAGTGGACACAGGGCCCACAGGGGGCAATGAGCAGTTCTTC. Amino acids: CASSLVDTGPTGGNEQFF.

In the case of this clonotype: This may stem from a read error, because a much larger clone lies one nucleotide away. The V call is TRBV6-1, the J call TRBJ1-2; 7 bases match TRBD1. CDR1 and CDR2 (germline): MNHNS, SASEGT. This CDR3 spans 13 amino acids. Trimming removed 8 bases from V and 7 bases from J; junction bases left unmatched: 10. The CDR3 coding sequence is TGTGCCAGCGTAGACAGGGAATGGAGTGGCTACACCTTC. It codes for CASVDREWSGYTF.

CDR3 nucleotide sequence: TGTGCCAGCAGCCAAGGTCTTCGGGACGGAGCAGATACGCAGTATTTT. This sequence encodes CASSQGLRDGADTQYF. The V gene is TRBV4-2, the J gene TRBJ2-3; D tentatively fits TRBD1 or TRBD2 (5 bases each). Germline CDR1 reads LGHNA; CDR2 reads YNFKEQ. CDR3 length: 16 residues. With 1 base removed from V and 4 bases from J, the gap between germline ends came to 15 bases.

This clonotype appeared many times. This sequence joins TRBV29-1 and TRBJ1-4; the match to TRBD1 covers 7 bases. Germline CDR1 and CDR2: SQVTM and ANQGSEA. The V segment lost 2 bases and the J segment 10 bases; nucleotides outside the gene matches: 7. This CDR3 is 13 amino acids long. CDR3 bases: TGCAGCGTTGAACGTCAGGGGGGAGGAAAACTGTTTTTT. This gives the protein CSVERQGGGKLFF. The whole variable domain, filled in from reference TRBV29-1 and TRBJ1-4, reads SAVISQKPSRDICQRGTSLTIQCQVDSQVTMMFWYRQQPGQSLTLIATANQGSEATYESGFVIDKFPISRPNLTFSTLTVSNMSPEDSSIYLCSVERQGGGKLFFGSGTQLSVL.

This clonotype was observed a handful of times. CDR3 sequence: CSARDVKRLAGLNGANVLTF. CDR3 bases: TGCAGTGCTAGAGATGTTAAGAGACTAGCGGGACTCAATGGGGCCAACGTCCTGACTTTC. The chain links TRBV20-1 to TRBJ2-6; the match to TRBD2 covers 11 bases. Germline values: CDR1 DFQATT, CDR2 SNEGSKA (reference sequence). V lost 0 bases, J lost 3 bases, and 13 bases stayed unmatched. The CDR3 is made up of 20 amino acids.

This clonotype was seen more than once but under ten times. CDR3 loop: CASSLSSWVETQYF. The CDR3 DNA follows: TGTGCCAGCAGTTTGTCCTCGTGGGTGGAGACCCAGTACTTC. This chain joins TRBV27 and TRBJ2-5; D is unresolved. V lost 3 bases and J 5 bases, leaving 13 bases between the germline ends. The length of the CDR3 is 14 residues. Germline V gives CDR1 MNHEY, CDR2 SMNVEV (reference sequence).

The genes are TRBV3-1 and TRBJ1-1; no firm D call. The CDR3 is made up of 12 amino acids. V lost 2 bases to trimming and J lost 4 bases, with 5 bases between them. Germline V lookup: CDR1 LGHDT, CDR2 YNNKEL (reference sequence). The CDR3 region is CASSQQRTEAFF. In DNA, the CDR3 is TGTGCCAGCAGCCAACAACGCACTGAAGCTTTCTTT.

The sample holds a few counts of this clonotype. The chain has TRBV20-1 and TRBJ1-2, with TRBD1 as a possible D gene (5 bases). In germline, CDR1 is DFQATT, CDR2 SNEGSKA (reference sequence). V lost 6 bases, J lost 7 bases, and 21 bases lay in between. This CDR3 region has 14 residues. The CDR3 region is CSASGGEEAGGYTF. The CDR3 DNA is TGCAGTGCCAGTGGAGGGGAGGAGGCGGGTGGCTACACCTTC.

This clonotype showed up just a few times. The chain is built from TRBV7-2 and TRBJ2-5, with D unclear. The V and J ends lost 5 bases and 13 bases respectively, with 5 bases between them. In germline, CDR1 is SGHTA, CDR2 FQGNSA. This CDR3 spans 8 amino acids. CDR3 region: CASSPWYF. For the CDR3, the DNA is TGTGCCAGCAGCCCATGGTACTTC.

Only a few counts were recorded for this clonotype. This chain uses TRBV18 with TRBJ2-7; D is undetermined. The CDR3 is made up of 13 amino acids. Per the germline V gene, CDR1 is KGHSH and CDR2 is LQKENI. The ends were cut back, 2 bases at V and 5 bases at J, with 10 bases in the middle. This CDR3 reads CASSPRVFDEQYF. As DNA, the CDR3 is TGTGCCAGCTCACCAAGGGTTTTCGACGAGCAGTACTTC.

Ten or more counts support this clonotype. The gene calls are TRBV29-1 and TRBJ1-5; D gene unclear. V gave up 0 bases and J gave up 1 base, with 7 bases separating them. The CDR3 consists of 14 residues. Germline CDR1 and CDR2: SQVTM and ANQGSEA. CDR3 amino acids: CSVEEADSNQPQHF. The CDR3 DNA follows: TGCAGCGTTGAAGAGGCGGACAGCAATCAGCCCCAGCATTTT.

About this clonotype itself: The junction shows a germline mismatch at one end, possibly a read error. The chain recombines TRBV6-5 with TRBJ2-1, with 9 bases that match TRBD2. This CDR3 is 13 amino acids long. Germline CDR1 is MNHEY and CDR2 is SVGAGI. CDR3 nucleotides: TGTGTCAGCAGCTTTACTAGCGGGCATGAGCAGTTCTTC. Amino acid sequence: CVSSFTSGHEQFF.